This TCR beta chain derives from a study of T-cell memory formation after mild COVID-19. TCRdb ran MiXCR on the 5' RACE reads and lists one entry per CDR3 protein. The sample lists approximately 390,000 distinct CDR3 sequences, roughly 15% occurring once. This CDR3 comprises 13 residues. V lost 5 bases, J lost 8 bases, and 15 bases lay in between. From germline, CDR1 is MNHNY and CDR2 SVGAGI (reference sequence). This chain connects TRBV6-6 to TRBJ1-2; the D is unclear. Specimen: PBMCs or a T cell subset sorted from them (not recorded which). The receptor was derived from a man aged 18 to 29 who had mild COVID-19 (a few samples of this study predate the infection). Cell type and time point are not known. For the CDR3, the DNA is TGTGCCAGCAGTCGCCCAGGAGTGGGAGGCTACACCTTC. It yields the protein CASSRPGVGGYTF.